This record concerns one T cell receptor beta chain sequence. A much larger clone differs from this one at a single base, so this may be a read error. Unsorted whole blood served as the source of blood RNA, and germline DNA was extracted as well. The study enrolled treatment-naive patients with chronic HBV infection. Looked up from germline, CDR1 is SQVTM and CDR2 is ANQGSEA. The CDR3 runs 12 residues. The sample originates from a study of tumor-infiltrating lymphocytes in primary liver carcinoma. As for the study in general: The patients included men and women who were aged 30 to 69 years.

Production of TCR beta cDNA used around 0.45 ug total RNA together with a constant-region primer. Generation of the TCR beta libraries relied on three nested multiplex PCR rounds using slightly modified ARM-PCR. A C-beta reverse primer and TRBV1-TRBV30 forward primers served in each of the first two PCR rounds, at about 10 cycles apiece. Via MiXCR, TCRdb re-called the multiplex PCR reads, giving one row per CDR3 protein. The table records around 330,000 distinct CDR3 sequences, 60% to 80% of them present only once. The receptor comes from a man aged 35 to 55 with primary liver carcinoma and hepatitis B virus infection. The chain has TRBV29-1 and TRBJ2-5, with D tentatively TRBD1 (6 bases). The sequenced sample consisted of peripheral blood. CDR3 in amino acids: CSGRQAQGTQYF. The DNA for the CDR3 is TGCAGCGGCAGACAGGCCCAAGGGACCCAGTACTTC.